Presented here are 27 T cell receptor beta chains from one specimen sequenced in a study of blood T cell repertoires in COVID-19. Repertoires were generated with immunoSEQ multiplex PCR, while TCRdb's copy carries only in-frame clones and drops some. The sample shows about 140,000 clones, 85% to 90% of them seen only once. The sequencing input was PBMCs or T cells enriched from blood (not recorded which). The receptors stem from a man aged 55-75 years who had recovered from COVID-19.

The genes are TRBV19 and TRBJ1-5, with 9 nucleotides matching TRBD1. V gave up 5 bases and J gave up 1 base; unmatched junction bases: 6. The germline CDR1 and CDR2 sequences are LNHDA and SQIVND (reference sequence). This CDR3 is 16 amino acids long. The CDR3 here is CASSDRGRRSNQPQHF. CDR3 nucleotides: TGTGCCAGTAGTGACAGGGGGAGAAGAAGCAATCAGCCCCAGCATTTT. Looking up the rest from reference TRBV19 and TRBJ1-5 gives the full variable domain: DGGITQSPKYLFRKEGQNVTLSCEQNLNHDAMYWYRQDPGQGLRLIYYSQIVNDFQKGDIAEGYSVSREKKESFPLTVTSAQKNPTAFYLCASSDRGRRSNQPQHFGDGTRLSIL.

The V gene is TRBV6-5, the J gene TRBJ1-3, with D perhaps TRBD1 (6 bases). V was trimmed by 5 bases and J by 3 bases, leaving 8 bases between them. This CDR3 is 13 amino acids long. CDR1 is MNHEY and CDR2 is SVGAGI in the germline V gene. The chain's CDR3 is CASSRGFGNTIYF. CDR3 nucleotide sequence: TGTGCCAGCAGTAGGGGGTTTGGAAACACCATATATTTT.

This chain links TRBV6-5 with TRBJ2-2; 9 nucleotides match TRBD1. Trimming cost V 5 bases and J 8 bases; bases outside gene matches: 6. The germline V gene encodes CDR1 MNHEY and CDR2 SVGAGI. There are 14 residues in the CDR3. CDR3 sequence reads: CASSRDRDDGELFF. The CDR3 nucleotides read TGTGCCAGCAGTCGGGACAGGGATGATGGGGAGCTGTTTTTT.

This clone was detected once. The rearrangement joins TRBV5-4 to TRBJ2-5; 9 nucleotides match TRBD1. In germline, CDR1 is SGHNT, CDR2 YYREEE (reference sequence). The V gene end was trimmed by 7 bases and the J gene end by 2 bases; junction bases not matched to a gene: 0. This CDR3 is 12 amino acids long. The CDR3 bases are TGTGCCAGCGGACAGGGGCAAGAGACCCAGTACTTC. As protein: CASGQGQETQYF.

The CDR3 is CASRGDLNTGELFF. The CDR3 DNA reads TGCGCCAGCAGGGGGGACTTGAACACCGGGGAGCTGTTTTTT. The chain carries TRBV5-1 and TRBJ2-2; TRBD2 might be the D (6 bases). This CDR3 spans 14 amino acids. CDR1 is SGHRS and CDR2 is YFSETQ in the germline V gene. The germline V and J ends were trimmed by 5 bases and 1 base, with 9 bases remaining between them.

CDR3: CSASRTLNEQFF. CDR3 sequence (DNA): TGCAGTGCTAGTAGGACACTCAATGAGCAGTTCTTC. This rearrangement joins TRBV20-1 to TRBJ2-1; the D gene is possibly TRBD1 (5 bases). V was trimmed by 3 bases and J by 6 bases, leaving 9 bases between them. This CDR3 has 12 residues. Germline CDR1 is DFQATT and CDR2 is SNEGSKA (reference sequence).

V usage is TRBV15 and J usage is TRBJ2-1; TRBD2 matches at 8 bases. The CDR3 extends over 20 amino acids. Germline V gene sequence: CDR1 LNHNV, CDR2 YYDKDF (reference sequence). V shed 3 bases and J 2 bases; nucleotides not matched to a gene: 18. The CDR3 loop reads CATSSLRGSAGGRAYNEQFF. The CDR3 nucleotides read TGTGCCACCAGCAGCCTGCGAGGATCCGCGGGAGGCCGGGCCTACAATGAGCAGTTCTTC. Using reference TRBV15 and TRBJ2-1 for the parts outside the CDR3, the full variable domain is DAMVIQNPRYQVTQFGKPVTLSCSQTLNHNVMYWYQQKSSQAPKLLFHYYDKDFNNEADTPDNFQSRRPNTSFCFLDIRSPGLGDTAMYLCATSSLRGSAGGRAYNEQFFGPGTRLTVL.

The J gene is TRBJ1-2, the V gene TRBV30; 7 bases align to TRBD1. The CDR3 length is 14 residues. Per germline, CDR1 GTSNPN and CDR2 SVGIG (reference sequence). V lost 3 bases and J lost 7; bases outside the gene matches: 11. The CDR3 coding sequence is TGTGCCTGGAGACCTACAGGGGAACGGTCTGGCTACACCTTC. The encoded protein is CAWRPTGERSGYTF.

The chain uses TRBV7-8 and TRBJ1-4; 7 nucleotides align to TRBD1. CDR3 length: 16 amino acids. V lost 5 bases and J lost 9; bases outside the gene matches: 15. Germline-derived CDR1 and CDR2 are SGHVS and FQNEAQ. The CDR3 nucleotides read TGTGCCAGCAGCCAGACCGGGACAGCTATAATGAAAAAACTGTTTTTT. Translating gives CASSQTGTAIMKKLFF.

The rearrangement links TRBV5-1 to TRBJ2-3; 11 bases fit TRBD1. Germline V gives CDR1 SGHRS, CDR2 YFSETQ. V gave up 4 bases and J gave up 3 bases; unmatched junction bases: 1. This CDR3 has 14 residues. The CDR3 is CASSRDRGTDTQYF. The CDR3 nucleotides read TGCGCCAGCAGCAGGGACAGGGGGACAGATACGCAGTATTTT.

The chain is built from TRBV4-2 and TRBJ1-2, with D possibly being TRBD1 (5 bases). Germline V gene lookup returns CDR1 LGHNA and CDR2 YNFKEQ. This CDR3 has 15 amino acids. Trimming took 0 bases from V and 4 from J, leaving 12 bases between them. CDR3 region: CASSQEGRQGYGYTF. CDR3 DNA: TGTGCCAGCAGCCAAGAGGGTAGGCAGGGCTATGGCTACACCTTC.

The genes are TRBV28 and TRBJ2-7; D not resolved. The CDR3 spans 14 residues. Germline CDR1 is MDHEN and CDR2 is SYDVKM. V was clipped by 1 base and J by 6 bases, with 13 bases between them. The CDR3 coding sequence is TGTGCCAGCAGTTTATCGCCGGGTCTCGGCGAGCAGTACTTC. It specifies CASSLSPGLGEQYF. The full variable domain, its missing parts supplied by reference TRBV28 and TRBJ2-7, is DVKVTQSSRYLVKRTGEKVFLECVQDMDHENMFWYRQDPGLGLRLIYFSYDVKMKEKGDIPEGYSVSREKKERFSLILESASTNQTSMYLCASSLSPGLGEQYFGPGTRLTVT.

The chain combines TRBV5-1 with TRBJ2-3, with 16 bases that match TRBD2. This CDR3 comprises 17 residues. Germline V gene data show CDR1 as SGHRS and CDR2 as YFSETQ. The J segment lost 1 base and the V segment lost 4 bases, leaving 3 bases of the junction unmatched. As DNA, the CDR3 is TGCGCCAGCAGCCCGGGACTAGCGGGGGGGGGCACAGATACGCAGTATTTT. Translating it yields CASSPGLAGGGTDTQYF.

This chain links TRBV5-6 with TRBJ1-1, with 8 bases that match TRBD1. The CDR3 consists of 14 residues. Germline CDR1 SGHDT, CDR2 YYEEEE. V shed 3 bases and J 6 bases; nucleotides not matched to a gene: 7. Here the CDR3 DNA reads TGTGCCAGCAGCTCACCCCCAGGGGGCCCTGAAGCTTTCTTT. Translating gives CASSSPPGGPEAFF.

The chain is built from TRBV29-1 and TRBJ2-7, with D tentatively TRBD1 (5 bases). Germline CDR1 SQVTM, CDR2 ANQGSEA. Trimming pared 2 bases from V and 3 bases from J, leaving 14 bases between. The CDR3 runs 14 residues. CDR3 region: CSVEIRGLNYEQYF. Here the CDR3 DNA reads TGCAGCGTTGAAATTAGGGGCCTAAACTACGAGCAGTACTTC.

This clone has only a few counts. The chain is built from TRBV15 and TRBJ1-6; no clear D. V lost 0 bases to trimming and J lost 13 bases, with 10 bases between them. Germline V gene data show CDR1 as LNHNV and CDR2 as YYDKDF (reference sequence). The CDR3 runs to 13 residues. CDR3: CATSRDPPNPLHF. CDR3 sequence (DNA): TGTGCCACCAGCAGAGATCCCCCCAATCCCCTCCACTTT. The full variable domain, rest sourced from reference TRBV15 and TRBJ1-6, is DAMVIQNPRYQVTQFGKPVTLSCSQTLNHNVMYWYQQKSSQAPKLLFHYYDKDFNNEADTPDNFQSRRPNTSFCFLDIRSPGLGDTAMYLCATSRDPPNPLHFGNGTRLTVT.

The chain joins TRBV14 to TRBJ1-1, with TRBD1 as a possible D gene (5 bases). V was cut by 2 bases and J by 1 base, with 17 bases left in between. There are 17 residues in the CDR3. Germline V gene sequence: CDR1 SGHDN, CDR2 FVKESK. CDR3 DNA sequence: TGTGCCAGCAGCCAAATGGGTGGCGGGGGTTCGAACACTGAAGCTTTCTTT. Translated, it gives CASSQMGGGGSNTEAFF.

This clone has more than one count but fewer than ten. V and J are TRBV3-1 (or the pseudogene TRBV3-2) and TRBJ1-5; 10 bases map to TRBD1. CDR1 LGHDT and CDR2 YNNKEL come from the germline V gene (reference sequence). The CDR3 has 15 amino acids. With V trimmed by 3 bases and J by 1 base, 0 bases remained unmatched. CDR3 sequence reads: CASSQGQGSNQPQHF. The CDR3 nucleotides read TGTGCCAGCAGCCAGGGACAGGGGAGCAATCAGCCCCAGCATTTT.

This chain links TRBV5-1 with TRBJ1-5, with 7 bases fitting TRBD1. This CDR3 region has 16 residues. After removal of 4 bases from V and 0 bases from J, the junction contained 7 bases not matched to a gene. Germline values: CDR1 SGHRS, CDR2 YFSETQ. CDR3 sequence: CASSPTGDLSNQPQHF. CDR3 DNA: TGCGCCAGCAGCCCTACAGGGGATCTTAGCAATCAGCCCCAGCATTTT. The whole variable domain, filled in from reference TRBV5-1 and TRBJ1-5, reads KAGVTQTPRYLIKTRGQQVTLSCSPISGHRSVSWYQQTPGQGLQFLFEYFSETQRNKGNFPGRFSGRQFSNSRSEMNVSTLELGDSALYLCASSPTGDLSNQPQHFGDGTRLSIL.

This chain links TRBV28 with TRBJ1-2; tentatively, D is TRBD1 (5 bases). The CDR3 has 13 residues. With 7 bases removed from V and 4 bases from J, the gap between germline ends came to 13 bases. Germline CDR1 reads MDHEN; CDR2 reads SYDVKM. The CDR3 loop is CASTGGVSYGYTF. The CDR3 region has the DNA TGTGCCAGCACTGGGGGGGTAAGCTATGGCTACACCTTC.

This clone was detected once. The CDR3: CASSIKIGLGAPYGYTF. In DNA form, the CDR3 reads TGTGCCAGTAGTATCAAGATCGGCTTGGGAGCGCCCTATGGCTACACCTTC. This chain connects TRBV19 to TRBJ1-2; D is undetermined. Germline-derived CDR1 and CDR2 are LNHDA and SQIVND (reference sequence). This CDR3 has 17 amino acids. Deletions cut 3 bases from V and 4 bases from J, with 21 bases between.

The V gene is TRBV5-4, the J gene TRBJ1-6; 7 positions agree with TRBD1. The CDR3 spans 15 residues. V dropped 4 bases and J dropped 5; count of bases not matched to a gene: 6. CDR1 and CDR2 (germline): SGHNT, YYREEE (reference sequence). CDR3 sequence (DNA): TGTGCCAGCAGCCCTCGGACAGGAGATAATTCACCCCTCCACTTT. Amino acid sequence: CASSPRTGDNSPLHF.

This chain uses TRBV15 with TRBJ2-1, with D perhaps TRBD2 (5 bases). Germline V gene lookup returns CDR1 LNHNV and CDR2 YYDKDF (reference sequence). V was cut by 0 bases and J by 4 bases, with 13 bases left in between. CDR3 length equals 16 residues. The CDR3 region is CATSREASRSYNEQFF. The DNA for the CDR3 is TGTGCCACCAGCAGAGAGGCTAGCCGTTCATACAATGAGCAGTTCTTC.

The chain joins TRBV19 to TRBJ1-1; D uncertain. Trimming stripped 1 base from V and 6 bases from J, with 9 bases between. Germline-derived CDR1 and CDR2 are LNHDA and SQIVND (reference sequence). The CDR3 totals 13 residues. CDR3 loop: CASSIVDSAEAFF. The DNA for the CDR3 is TGTGCCAGTAGTATAGTGGACTCAGCTGAAGCTTTCTTT. The full variable domain, rest sourced from reference TRBV19 and TRBJ1-1, is DGGITQSPKYLFRKEGQNVTLSCEQNLNHDAMYWYRQDPGQGLRLIYYSQIVNDFQKGDIAEGYSVSREKKESFPLTVTSAQKNPTAFYLCASSIVDSAEAFFGQGTRLTVV.

The CDR3 region has the DNA TGTGCCAGCAGCCGGGTGGAGGGCTACAATGAGCAGTTCTTC. This translates into CASSRVEGYNEQFF. V is TRBV5-4 and J is TRBJ2-1, with D perhaps matching TRBD2 (6 bases). V shed 4 bases and J shed 3 bases, with 11 bases lying between them. CDR1 SGHNT and CDR2 YYREEE come from the germline V gene (reference sequence). CDR3 size: 14 residues. Full variable domain (remainder filled in from reference TRBV5-4 and TRBJ2-1): ETGVTQSPTHLIKTRGQQVTLRCSSQSGHNTVSWYQQALGQGPQFIFQYYREEENGRGNFPPRFSGLQFPNYSSELNVNALELDDSALYLCASSRVEGYNEQFFGPGTRLTVL.

This clone was counted once. The genes are TRBV19 and TRBJ2-3; TRBD2 aligns across 8 bases. Germline V gives CDR1 LNHDA, CDR2 SQIVND (reference sequence). J lost 5 bases, V lost 8 bases, and 12 bases had no gene match. CDR3 size: 15 residues. CDR3 region: CASADGAGGIDTQYF. The CDR3 bases are TGTGCCAGTGCCGACGGGGCGGGAGGTATAGATACGCAGTATTTT. The full variable domain, with the rest looked up from reference TRBV19 and TRBJ2-3, is DGGITQSPKYLFRKEGQNVTLSCEQNLNHDAMYWYRQDPGQGLRLIYYSQIVNDFQKGDIAEGYSVSREKKESFPLTVTSAQKNPTAFYLCASADGAGGIDTQYFGPGTRLTVL.

This chain links TRBV7-9 with TRBJ1-5, with 7 bases aligning to TRBD1. This CDR3 region has 14 residues. Trimming at V came to 3 bases and at J to 6 bases, leaving 5 bases not matched to a gene. Germline loops: CDR1 SEHNR, CDR2 FQNEAQ (reference sequence). The CDR3 region is CASSLTGPGQPQHF. The CDR3 coding sequence is TGTGCCAGCAGCTTGACAGGGCCTGGTCAGCCCCAGCATTTT.